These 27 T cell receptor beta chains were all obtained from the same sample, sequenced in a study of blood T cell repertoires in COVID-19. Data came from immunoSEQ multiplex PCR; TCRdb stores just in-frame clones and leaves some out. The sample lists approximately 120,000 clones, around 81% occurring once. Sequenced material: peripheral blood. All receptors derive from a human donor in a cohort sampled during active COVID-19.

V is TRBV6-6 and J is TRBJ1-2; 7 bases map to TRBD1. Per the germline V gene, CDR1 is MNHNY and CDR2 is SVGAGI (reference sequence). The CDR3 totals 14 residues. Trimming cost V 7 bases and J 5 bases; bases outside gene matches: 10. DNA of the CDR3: TGTGCCAGCACTACAGGGGTTTTAGAATATGGCTACACCTTC. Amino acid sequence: CASTTGVLEYGYTF.

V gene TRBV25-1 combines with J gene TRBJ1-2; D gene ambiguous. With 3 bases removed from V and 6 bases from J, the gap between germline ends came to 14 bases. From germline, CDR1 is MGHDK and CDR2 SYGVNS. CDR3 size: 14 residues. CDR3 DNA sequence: TGTGCCAGCAGTGAGGTGGTCGGGGTGAATGGCTACACCTTC. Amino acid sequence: CASSEVVGVNGYTF.

The CDR3 spells CASRTTGVLKAFF. The CDR3 DNA follows: TGTGCCAGCAGAACCACAGGGGTCCTTAAAGCTTTCTTT. The V call is TRBV6-5, the J call TRBJ1-1; TRBD1 aligns across 7 bases. Unmatched junction bases numbered 10, after V lost 6 bases and J lost 9 bases. The CDR3 loop spans 13 amino acids. Germline CDR1 MNHEY, CDR2 SVGAGI.

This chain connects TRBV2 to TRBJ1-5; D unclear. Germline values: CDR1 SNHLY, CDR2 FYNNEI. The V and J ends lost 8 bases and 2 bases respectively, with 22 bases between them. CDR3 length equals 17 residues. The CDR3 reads CASHITGLPGGNQPQHF. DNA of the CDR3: TGTGCCAGCCACATAACTGGGCTCCCCGGGGGCAATCAGCCCCAGCATTTT.

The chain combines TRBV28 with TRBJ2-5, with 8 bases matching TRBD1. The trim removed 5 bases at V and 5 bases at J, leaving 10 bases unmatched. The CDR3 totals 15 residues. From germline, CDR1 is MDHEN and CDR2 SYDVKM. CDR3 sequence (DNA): TGTGCCAGCAGTCTCCTCGGACAGGGCGGGGAGACCCAGTACTTC. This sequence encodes CASSLLGQGGETQYF. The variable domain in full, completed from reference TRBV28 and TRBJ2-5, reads DVKVTQSSRYLVKRTGEKVFLECVQDMDHENMFWYRQDPGLGLRLIYFSYDVKMKEKGDIPEGYSVSREKKERFSLILESASTNQTSMYLCASSLLGQGGETQYFGPGTRLLVL.

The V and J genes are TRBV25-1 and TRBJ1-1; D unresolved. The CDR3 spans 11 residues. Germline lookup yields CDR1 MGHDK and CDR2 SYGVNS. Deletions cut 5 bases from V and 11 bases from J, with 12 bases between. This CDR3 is CASSFSQRAFF. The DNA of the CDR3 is TGTGCCAGCAGTTTCTCTCAGAGGGCTTTCTTT.

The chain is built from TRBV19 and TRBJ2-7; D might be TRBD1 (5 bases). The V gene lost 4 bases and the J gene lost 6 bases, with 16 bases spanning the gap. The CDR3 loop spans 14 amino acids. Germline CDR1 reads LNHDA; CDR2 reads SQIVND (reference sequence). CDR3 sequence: CASSNQGTKVEQYF. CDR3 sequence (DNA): TGTGCCAGTAGTAACCAGGGAACTAAGGTCGAGCAGTACTTC. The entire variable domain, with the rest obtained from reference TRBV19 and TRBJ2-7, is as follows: DGGITQSPKYLFRKEGQNVTLSCEQNLNHDAMYWYRQDPGQGLRLIYYSQIVNDFQKGDIAEGYSVSREKKESFPLTVTSAQKNPTAFYLCASSNQGTKVEQYFGPGTRLTVT.

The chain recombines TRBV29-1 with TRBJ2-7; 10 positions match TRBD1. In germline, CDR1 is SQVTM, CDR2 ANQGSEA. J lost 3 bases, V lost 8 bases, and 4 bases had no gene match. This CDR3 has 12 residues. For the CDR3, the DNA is TGCAGCACCCGGACAGGGGGCTACGAGCAGTACTTC. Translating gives CSTRTGGYEQYF.

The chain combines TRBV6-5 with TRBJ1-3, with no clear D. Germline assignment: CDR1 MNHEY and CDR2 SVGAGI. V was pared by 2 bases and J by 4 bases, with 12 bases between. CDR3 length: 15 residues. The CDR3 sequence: CASSYTTAAGNTIYF. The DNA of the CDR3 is TGTGCCAGCAGTTACACAACAGCTGCGGGAAACACCATATATTTT.

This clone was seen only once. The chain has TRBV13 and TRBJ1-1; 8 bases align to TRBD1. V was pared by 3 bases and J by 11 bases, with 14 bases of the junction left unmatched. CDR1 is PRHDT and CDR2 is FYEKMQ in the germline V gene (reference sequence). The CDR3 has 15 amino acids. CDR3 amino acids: CASSFPSRTGIEAFF. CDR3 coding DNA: TGTGCCAGCAGCTTTCCCTCAAGGACAGGGATCGAGGCTTTCTTT.

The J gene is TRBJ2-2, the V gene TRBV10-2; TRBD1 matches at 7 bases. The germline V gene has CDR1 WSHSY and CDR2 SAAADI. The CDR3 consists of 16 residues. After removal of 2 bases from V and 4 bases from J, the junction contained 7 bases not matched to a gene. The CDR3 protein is CASSEPGGQSTGELFF. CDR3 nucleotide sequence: TGCGCCAGCAGTGAGCCTGGGGGACAGAGCACCGGGGAGCTGTTTTTT.

The CDR3 DNA follows: TGTGCCAGCAGCCAAAACGGACAGGGTAGCAATCAGCCCCAGCATTTT. Amino acids: CASSQNGQGSNQPQHF. The rearrangement links TRBV3-1 (or the pseudogene TRBV3-2) to TRBJ1-5; 8 positions match TRBD1. The CDR3 sequence is 16 residues long. V was pared by 2 bases and J by 0 bases, with 3 bases of the junction left unmatched. Germline assignment: CDR1 LGHDT and CDR2 YNNKEL (reference sequence).

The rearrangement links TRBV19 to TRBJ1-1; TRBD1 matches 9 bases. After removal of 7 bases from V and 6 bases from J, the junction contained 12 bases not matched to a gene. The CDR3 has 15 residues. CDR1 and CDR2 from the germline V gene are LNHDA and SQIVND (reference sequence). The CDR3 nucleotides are TGTGCCAGTAAGCGACAGGGGGTGGTGGAAGCTGAAGCTTTCTTT. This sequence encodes CASKRQGVVEAEAFF.

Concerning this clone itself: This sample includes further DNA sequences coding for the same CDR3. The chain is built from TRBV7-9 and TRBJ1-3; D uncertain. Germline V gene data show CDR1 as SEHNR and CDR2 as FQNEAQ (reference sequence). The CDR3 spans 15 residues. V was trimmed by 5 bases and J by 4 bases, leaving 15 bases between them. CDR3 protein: CASSPGVRSGNTIYF. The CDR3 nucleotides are TGTGCCAGCAGCCCGGGAGTTCGGTCAGGAAACACCATATATTTT.

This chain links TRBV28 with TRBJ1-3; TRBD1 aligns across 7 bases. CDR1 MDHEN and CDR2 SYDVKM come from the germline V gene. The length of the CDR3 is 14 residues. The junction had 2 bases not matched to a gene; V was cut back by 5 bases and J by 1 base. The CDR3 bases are TGTGCCAGCAGTACACAGGGGTCTGGAAACACCATATATTTT. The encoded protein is CASSTQGSGNTIYF.

CDR3 sequence: CASSPDRGYTDTQYF. The CDR3 DNA follows: TGTGCCAGCAGCCCCGACCGGGGTTACACAGATACGCAGTATTTT. The chain joins TRBV7-8 to TRBJ2-3, with TRBD2 as a possible D gene (5 bases). The CDR3 length is 15 residues. V lost 5 bases and J lost 2, with 14 bases in between. Germline lookup yields CDR1 SGHVS and CDR2 FQNEAQ.

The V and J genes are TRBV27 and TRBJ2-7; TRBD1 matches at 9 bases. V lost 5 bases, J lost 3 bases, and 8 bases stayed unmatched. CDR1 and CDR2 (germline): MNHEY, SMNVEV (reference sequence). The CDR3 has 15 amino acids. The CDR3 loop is CASSLTGTGSYEQYF. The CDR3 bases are TGTGCCAGCAGTCTCACCGGGACAGGGAGCTACGAGCAGTACTTC.

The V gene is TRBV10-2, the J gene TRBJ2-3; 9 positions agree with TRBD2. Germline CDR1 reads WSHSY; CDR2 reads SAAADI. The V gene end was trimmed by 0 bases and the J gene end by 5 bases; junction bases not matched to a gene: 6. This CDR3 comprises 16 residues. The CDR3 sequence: CASSESMGLAVDTQYF. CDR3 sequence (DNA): TGCGCCAGCAGTGAGTCGATGGGACTAGCCGTAGATACGCAGTATTTT.

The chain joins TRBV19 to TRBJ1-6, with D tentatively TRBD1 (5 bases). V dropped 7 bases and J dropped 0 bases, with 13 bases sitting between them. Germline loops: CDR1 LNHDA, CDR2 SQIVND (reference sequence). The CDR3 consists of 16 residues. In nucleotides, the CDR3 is TGTGCCAGTAACCCGGACACGCACTCCTATAATTCACCCCTCCACTTT. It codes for CASNPDTHSYNSPLHF. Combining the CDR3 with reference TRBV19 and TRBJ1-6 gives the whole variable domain DGGITQSPKYLFRKEGQNVTLSCEQNLNHDAMYWYRQDPGQGLRLIYYSQIVNDFQKGDIAEGYSVSREKKESFPLTVTSAQKNPTAFYLCASNPDTHSYNSPLHFGNGTRLTVT.

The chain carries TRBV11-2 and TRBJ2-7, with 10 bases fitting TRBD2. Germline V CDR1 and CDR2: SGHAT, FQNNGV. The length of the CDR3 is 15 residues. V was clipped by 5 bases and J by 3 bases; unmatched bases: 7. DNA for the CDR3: TGTGCCAGCAGCCCAGGACTAGCGGTAATCTACGAGCAGTACTTC. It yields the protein CASSPGLAVIYEQYF.

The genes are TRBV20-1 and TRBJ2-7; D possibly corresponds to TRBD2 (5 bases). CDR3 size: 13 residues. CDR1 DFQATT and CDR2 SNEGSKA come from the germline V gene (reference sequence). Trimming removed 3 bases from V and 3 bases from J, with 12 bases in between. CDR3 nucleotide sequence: TGCAGTGCTAGTGGGGAGACCAGCTACGAGCAGTACTTC. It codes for CSASGETSYEQYF.

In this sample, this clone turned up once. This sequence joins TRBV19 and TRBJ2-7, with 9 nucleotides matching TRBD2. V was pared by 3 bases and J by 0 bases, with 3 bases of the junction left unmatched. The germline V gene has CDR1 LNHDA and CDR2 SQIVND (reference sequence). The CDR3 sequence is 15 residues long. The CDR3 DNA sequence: TGTGCCAGTAGTATTCTAGCGGGGAGCTCCTACGAGCAGTACTTC. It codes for CASSILAGSSYEQYF.

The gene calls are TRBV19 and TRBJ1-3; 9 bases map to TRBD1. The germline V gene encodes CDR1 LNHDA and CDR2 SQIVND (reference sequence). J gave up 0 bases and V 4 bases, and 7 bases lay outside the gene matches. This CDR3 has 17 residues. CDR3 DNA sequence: TGTGCCAGTAGTAAACGACAGGGGGTTAGCTCTGGAAACACCATATATTTT. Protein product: CASSKRQGVSSGNTIYF.

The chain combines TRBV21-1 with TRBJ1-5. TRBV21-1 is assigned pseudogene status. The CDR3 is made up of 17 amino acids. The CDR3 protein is CASNLGGAGNSNQPQHF. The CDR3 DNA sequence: TGTGCCAGCAACCTTGGAGGGGCAGGGAATAGCAATCAGCCCCAGCATTTT.

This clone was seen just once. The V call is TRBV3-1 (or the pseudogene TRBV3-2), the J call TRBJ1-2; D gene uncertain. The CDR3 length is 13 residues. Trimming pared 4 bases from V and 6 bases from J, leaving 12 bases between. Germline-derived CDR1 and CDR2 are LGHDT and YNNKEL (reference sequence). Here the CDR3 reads CASSRSQYHGYTF. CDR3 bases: TGTGCCAGCAGCCGGTCGCAGTATCATGGCTACACCTTC.

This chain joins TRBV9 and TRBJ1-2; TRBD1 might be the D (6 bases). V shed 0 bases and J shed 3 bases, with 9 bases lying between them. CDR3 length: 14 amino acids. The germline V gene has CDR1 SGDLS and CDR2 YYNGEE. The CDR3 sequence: CASSVGGGDYGYTF. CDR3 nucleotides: TGTGCCAGCAGCGTAGGAGGGGGTGACTATGGCTACACCTTC.

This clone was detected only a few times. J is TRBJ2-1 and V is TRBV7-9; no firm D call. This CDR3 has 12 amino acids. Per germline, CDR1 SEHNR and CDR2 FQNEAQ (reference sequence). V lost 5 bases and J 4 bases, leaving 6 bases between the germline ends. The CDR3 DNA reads TGTGCCAGCAGCGTGCAGTACAATGAGCAGTTCTTC. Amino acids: CASSVQYNEQFF.